This passage covers 3 T cell receptor beta chains from one sample sequenced in a study of cytomegalovirus exposure and HLA in healthy donors. PCR involved 60 Vbeta and 13 Jbeta primers. The protocol was immunoSEQ multiplex PCR, while the TCRdb copy is restricted to in-frame clones and leaves out a portion. The table includes around 180,000 clones, roughly 78% detected once. Sequenced material: PBMCs. The receptors stem from a woman in her thirties or forties in good health and CMV-seronegative.

The V and J genes are TRBV4-1 and TRBJ2-7; 10 positions match TRBD2. The CDR3 totals 15 residues. Germline CDR1 MGHRA, CDR2 YSYEKL. The V segment lost 4 bases and the J segment 7 bases; nucleotides outside the gene matches: 10. The CDR3 DNA is TGCGCCAGCAGCCCGAGACTAGCGGGTTATAAGGAGCAGTACTTC. The encoded protein is CASSPRLAGYKEQYF.

The rearrangement uses TRBV7-6 and TRBJ2-3; 10 bases are shared with TRBD2. V gave up 2 bases and J gave up 5 bases; unmatched junction bases: 4. CDR1 and CDR2 (germline): SGHVS, FNYEAQ. There are 15 residues in the CDR3. CDR3 amino acids: CASSLTSGNGDTQYF. The CDR3 coding sequence is TGTGCCAGCAGCTTAACTAGCGGGAATGGAGATACGCAGTATTTT.

The chain is built from TRBV4-2 and TRBJ1-5; 7 nucleotides agree with TRBD1. Germline CDR1 reads LGHNA; CDR2 reads YNFKEQ. This CDR3 comprises 16 residues. The V and J ends lost 4 bases and 7 bases, in that order; junction bases with no gene match: 13. The CDR3 DNA sequence: TGTGCCAGCAGCCGGGCACGGGTAGGGGGCCACCAGCCCCAGCATTTT. It encodes CASSRARVGGHQPQHF.